The T cell receptor (beta chain) under discussion was sequenced for a study of blood T cell repertoires in COVID-19. Sequenced by immunoSEQ multiplex PCR; TCRdb stores in-frame clones only, minus some. The table shows approximately 380,000 clones, with 88% occurring only once. The germline CDR1 and CDR2 sequences are SGHTA and FQGNSA. This CDR3 is built from 15 residues. Trimming removed 5 bases from V and 8 bases from J; junction bases left unmatched: 8. The sample consisted of PBMCs or T cells enriched from blood (not recorded which). The rearrangement links TRBV7-2 to TRBJ2-1; 11 bases line up with TRBD2. The sequence was obtained from a woman aged 18 to 35 who had recovered from COVID-19. The CDR3 DNA follows: TGTGCCAGCAGCCGCCGGACTAGCGGGCGGGATGAGCAGTTCTTC. Protein sequence: CASSRRTSGRDEQFF. Full variable domain (remainder filled in from reference TRBV7-2 and TRBJ2-1): GAGVSQSPSNKVTEKGKDVELRCDPISGHTALYWYRQSLGQGLEFLIYFQGNSAPDKSGLPSDRFSAERTGGSVSTLTIQRTQQEDSAVYLCASSRRTSGRDEQFFGPGTRLTVL.